Listed below are T cell receptor beta chains from one sample, sequenced in a study of CD8+CD57+ T cells in acquired aplastic anemia. From the reads, TCRdb called clonotypes with MiXCR, one entry per CDR3 protein. The table lists 150,000 to 180,000 distinct CDR3 sequences, about 48% of them singletons. The source material was sorted CD4+, CD8+, or CD8+CD57+ T cells (not recorded which) from PBMCs. The receptors come from a human donor with aplastic anemia. Each CDR3 is given without its conserved first and last residue. The order of the fields is J gene, V gene, clone size, CDR3 protein. Not all rows give a size; the values are once, few, many and, for expanded clones, a class.

TRBJ1-2	TRBV2	NA	ATKTGVYGYT
TRBJ2-5	TRBV13	NA	ASSSIIGPTPQETQY
TRBJ1-1	TRBV2	NA	ASFPTGLNTEAF
TRBJ2-7	TRBV7-2	NA	ASSLAGLAHEQY
TRBJ2-3	TRBV2	NA	ASSEGLAGADTQY
TRBJ1-2	TRBV12-3/TRBV12-4	many	ASSIDRGRLYGYT
TRBJ1-6	TRBV5-1	NA	ASSLSGTGDNSPLH
TRBJ2-7	TRBV4-2	NA	ASSPHPGLAGGFRGREQY
TRBJ2-1	TRBV7-6	NA	ASSLDNEQF
TRBJ1-6	TRBV10-3	NA	AISEPAGVNSPLH
TRBJ2-7	TRBV20-1	once	SASLDPSYEQY
TRBJ2-7	TRBV25-1	few	ASSDGFEQY